The TCR beta chain under discussion was sequenced for a study of regulatory T cells in long-lasting Graves disease. Study-wide results and caveats: Accuracy was possibly reduced by small sample size.

iRepertoire HTBI primers and Arm-PCR of CDR3 regions built TCR beta libraries. TCRdb re-called the multiplex PCR reads through MiXCR, storing one row per CDR3 protein. The sample includes about 360,000 distinct CDR3 sequences, under 20% of them seen just once. Time point defined: newly diagnosed GD, antithyroid drugs for less than 3 months. Following extraction of RNA from PBMCs, that RNA was used to make the TCR library. The V and J ends lost 3 bases and 3 bases, in that order; junction bases with no gene match: 7. The CDR3 contains 17 residues. The germline V gene encodes CDR1 MNHEY and CDR2 SMNVEV (reference sequence). This clonotype was found many times. Its antigen is as yet unknown. This same sample was also part of a study on T cells in Graves' hyperthyroidism and ophthalmopathy. That work states: Graves' hyperthyroidism without ophthalmopathy progression within 18 months was termed stable. Blood also showed most of the thyroid clonotypes that were expanded above 0.001. The model identified upcoming ophthalmopathy a median 6.5 months ahead of onset.

The clonotype was recovered from a woman under 30 with Graves disease. The genes are TRBV27 and TRBJ2-1, with 11 bases fitting TRBD1. Source: peripheral blood mononuclear cells (PBMCs), taken at new diagnosis, from a patient treated with antithyroid drugs. DNA for the CDR3: TGTGCCAGCAGTTTGGGGTCCGGGACAGGGGGCTACAATGAGCAGTTCTTC. Translated, it gives CASSLGSGTGGYNEQFF.